A selection of T cell receptor beta chains follows, all from one sample in a study of PD-1 blockade in classical Hodgkin lymphoma. The assay was immunoSEQ multiplex PCR, and TCRdb's table has in-frame clones only and misses some. Among tens of thousands of clones listed, approximately 86% were seen once. The source material was peripheral blood mononuclear cells (PBMCs), sampled before the second cycle of nivolumab. The source is a human donor with classical Hodgkin lymphoma. CDR3s include the opening cysteine and the closing phenylalanine or tryptophan. A D gene is named only where the DNA matches it firmly. Clone size is given for some rows only: seen once, a few or many times, or a class if the clone is expanded.

J	V	size	D	DNA	CDR3
TRBJ2-7	TRBV30	.	.	TGTGCCTGGGGGGACCTTACCTACGAGCAGTACTTC	CAWGDLTYEQYF
TRBJ2-1	TRBV7-9	.	.	TGTGCCAGCAGCTCAGCAGCCGTGGCCTACAATGAGCAGTTCTTC	CASSSAAVAYNEQFF
TRBJ2-5	TRBV18	.	.	TGTGCCAGCTCACCTCGGGGTCGAGAGACCCAGTACTTC	CASSPRGRETQYF
TRBJ2-2	TRBV7-9	.	.	TGTGCCAGCAGCTTAGGGGGCGGCGCGGGCGGCGCCGGGGAGCTGTTTTTT	CASSLGGGAGGAGELFF
TRBJ2-7	TRBV28	.	TRBD2	TGTGCCAGCGAGGCTCACGGGGGGTATTACGAGCAGTACTTC	CASEAHGGYYEQYF
TRBJ2-2	TRBV28	.	TRBD1	TGTGCCAGCAGTTCCCGACAGGGATCCGGGGAGCTGTTTTTT	CASSSRQGSGELFF
TRBJ2-1	TRBV5-6	few	TRBD2	TGTGCCAGCAGCAACCCGGGACTAGCGGGAGCGGAGTTCTTC	CASSNPGLAGAEFF
TRBJ2-5	TRBV19	.	.	TGTGCCAGTAGTATAAGTAGGGGGTTCTCTTGGTACCAAGAGACCCAGTACTTC	CASSISRGFSWYQETQYF
TRBJ2-7	TRBV19	.	.	TGTGCCAGTAGCGCGGCCGAGGGGAGCTCCTACGAGCAGTACTTC	CASSAAEGSSYEQYF
TRBJ1-2	TRBV5-1	.	.	TGCGCCAGCAGCCCCGACGGCTACTATGGCTACACCTTC	CASSPDGYYGYTF
TRBJ1-4	TRBV6-5	.	TRBD1	TGTGCCAGCAGTAAACCCAGGGGGGCATTAGAAAAACTGTTTTTT	CASSKPRGALEKLFF
TRBJ2-1	TRBV5-4	.	.	TGTGCCACTAACCTCCGAGGCGGGGATAACAATGAGCAGTTCTTC	CATNLRGGDNNEQFF
TRBJ2-7	TRBV18	.	TRBD1	TGTGCCAGCTCACCTTGGACAGGGTCTGGTAGTTACGAGCAGTACTTC	CASSPWTGSGSYEQYF
TRBJ1-3	TRBV4-1	.	.	TGCGCCAGCAGCCTATGGACAGACTCTGGAAACACCATATATTTT	CASSLWTDSGNTIYF
TRBJ2-2	TRBV7-3	.	.	TGTGCCAGCAGCCTCCGGACACCTGACACCGGGGAGCTGTTTTTT	CASSLRTPDTGELFF
TRBJ2-3	TRBV30	.	TRBD2	TGTGCCTGGACCCGTCGGGACTACGATACGCAGTATTTT	CAWTRRDYDTQYF
TRBJ2-2	TRBV9	.	.	TGTGCCAGCAGCGTAGATCCGGGAGTGGGGAACACCGGGGAGCTGTTTTTT	CASSVDPGVGNTGELFF
TRBJ2-7	TRBV30	once	.	TGTGCCTGGAGTGTGGGGAGTTACGAGCAGTACTTC	CAWSVGSYEQYF
TRBJ1-4	TRBV4-2	.	.	TGTGCCAGCAGTCAAGACCTTAGTCCCGGGGAAAAACTGTTTTTT	CASSQDLSPGEKLFF
TRBJ1-3	TRBV7-9	.	TRBD1	TGTGCCAGCAGCGCACAGGGGGCGCGGGGAAACACCATATATTTT	CASSAQGARGNTIYF
TRBJ2-7	TRBV5-1	few	.	TGCGCCAGCAGCTTGCGGAACGGAGCCTACGAGCAGTACTTC	CASSLRNGAYEQYF
TRBJ2-1	TRBV9	.	TRBD2	TGTGCCAGCAGCGTAGAAGGTAGCGGGAGCTCCTACAATGAGCAGTTCTTC	CASSVEGSGSSYNEQFF
TRBJ2-5	TRBV19	.	TRBD1	TGTGCCAGTAGTATAGAATGGACAGGGGGGTACCAAGAGACCCAGTACTTC	CASSIEWTGGYQETQYF